Below, 25 T cell receptor beta chains from the same sample are listed, as sequenced in a study of metastatic and nonmetastatic thyroid tumors. TCRdb reassembled clones from the PCR reads with MiXCR. This table holds some 54,000 clones, more than 15% found once. Until they underwent thyroid surgery, no patient had received any treatment. The material sequenced was blood. These receptors originate from a female donor with papillary thyroid cancer or a benign thyroid nodule (not recorded which). Some clones in this sample may be carry-over from other donors' samples.

This clone was seen many times. V usage is TRBV28 and J usage is TRBJ2-1; TRBD2 aligns across 10 bases. CDR3 length: 13 residues. With V trimmed by 7 bases and J by 7 bases, 4 bases remained unmatched. Germline V lookup: CDR1 MDHEN, CDR2 SYDVKM. CDR3 coding DNA: TGTGCCAGCATTAATAGCGGGAGGAATGAGCAGTTCTTC. Translation: CASINSGRNEQFF.

Concerning this clone: Being one base from a much bigger clone, this may be a read error. The V and J genes are TRBV5-4 and TRBJ2-5; maybe TRBD1 (5 bases). V was pared by 4 bases and J by 5 bases, with 12 bases between. Germline V gene sequence: CDR1 SGHNT, CDR2 YYREEE (reference sequence). The length of the CDR3 is 13 residues. The CDR3 DNA follows: TGTGCCAGCAGCCCCGTACAGGAGGAGACCCAGTACTTC. This gives the protein CASSPVQEETQYF.

By sample share, this clone is medium-sized (0.01 to 0.1%). The V gene is TRBV6-5, the J gene TRBJ1-2, with unresolved D. V shed 2 bases and J shed 10 bases, with 8 bases lying between them. Germline lookup yields CDR1 MNHEY and CDR2 SVGAGI. The CDR3 is 11 residues long. This CDR3 reads CASSYVLDYTF. The CDR3, as DNA: TGTGCCAGCAGTTACGTTTTGGACTACACCTTC.

This clone was seen a handful of times. J is TRBJ1-2 and V is TRBV6-1; D call uncertain. The CDR3 contains 11 residues. The germline V gene has CDR1 MNHNS and CDR2 SASEGT. Trimming stripped 6 bases from V and 10 bases from J, with 12 bases between. The CDR3 DNA reads TGTGCCAGCAGGGTCTACCATGTCTACACCTTC. It encodes CASRVYHVYTF.

The chain carries TRBV11-2 and TRBJ1-1; 7 bases fit TRBD1. Germline values: CDR1 SGHAT, CDR2 FQNNGV. The CDR3 length is 13 residues. V gave up 1 base and J gave up 9 bases; unmatched junction bases: 5. CDR3 amino acids: CASSLGQGEQAFF. The CDR3 nucleotides read TGTGCCAGCAGCTTAGGGCAGGGGGAGCAAGCTTTCTTT.

This clone was seen more than once but under ten times. A single base separates this from a much larger clone, so it may be a read error. This chain connects TRBV7-2 to TRBJ1-1; D unclear. The CDR3 has 13 residues. V lost 7 bases, J lost 5 bases, and 14 bases lay in between. The germline V gene encodes CDR1 SGHTA and CDR2 FQGNSA. The CDR3 DNA is TGTGCCAGCATCTCTGAGATCTGGACTGAAGCTTTCTTT. Residues: CASISEIWTEAFF. Full variable domain (remainder filled in from reference TRBV7-2 and TRBJ1-1): GAGVSQSPSNKVTEKGKDVELRCDPISGHTALYWYRQSLGQGLEFLIYFQGNSAPDKSGLPSDRFSAERTGGSVSTLTIQRTQQEDSAVYLCASISEIWTEAFFGQGTRLTVV.

This clone was recorded at least ten times. The gene calls are TRBV6-1 and TRBJ1-6; TRBD1 might be the D (5 bases). V was shortened by 8 bases and J by 0 bases, with 8 bases between the two germline ends. Per germline, CDR1 MNHNS and CDR2 SASEGT. The CDR3 is 14 amino acids. The chain's CDR3 is CASGGRSYNSPLHF. CDR3 sequence (DNA): TGTGCCAGCGGGGGTCGCTCCTATAATTCACCCCTCCACTTT.

The table lists this clone with many counts. The J gene is TRBJ2-7, the V gene TRBV11-3; D is possibly TRBD1 (6 bases). There are 13 residues in the CDR3. Germline CDR1 reads SGHNT; CDR2 reads YENEEA. V lost 5 bases to trimming and J lost 3 bases, with 11 bases between them. CDR3 loop: CASSPGQNYEQYF. The CDR3 DNA reads TGTGCCAGCAGCCCCGGACAGAACTACGAGCAGTACTTC.

This clone was seen a handful of times. The V and J genes are TRBV6-2 or TRBV6-3 and TRBJ2-7; tentatively, D is TRBD1 (5 bases). The CDR3 has 14 amino acids. Looked up from germline, CDR1 is MNHEY and CDR2 is SVGEGT. Trimming left V 6 bases short and J 6 bases short, with 18 bases between. The CDR3 DNA sequence: TGTGCCAGCAGAAACCCAGGGCTACCTGTCGAGCAGTACTTC. Its protein is CASRNPGLPVEQYF.

This clone is medium-sized (0.01 to 0.1%) in the sample. CDR3 DNA sequence: TGTGCCAGCAGTGCCCGGGTCTCTGGGGCCAACGTCCTGACTTTC. Translation: CASSARVSGANVLTF. This chain joins TRBV27 and TRBJ2-6; no clear D gene. Germline CDR1 and CDR2: MNHEY and SMNVEV (reference sequence). Trimming removed 5 bases from V and 0 bases from J, with 8 bases in between. There are 15 residues in the CDR3.

A remark on this clone: Since a much larger clone is just one base distant, this may be a read error. V usage is TRBV20-1 and J usage is TRBJ2-7; D assignment may be TRBD1 or TRBD2 (7 bases each). V lost 7 bases, J lost 6 bases, and 31 bases lay in between. Germline CDR1 and CDR2: DFQATT and SNEGSKA (reference sequence). The CDR3 is made up of 17 amino acids. The CDR3 DNA follows: TGCAGTGTCCAAAGGGGGCTAGAGCGCGCGCGGGGGAGCGAGCAGTACTTC. Translated: CSVQRGLERARGSEQYF.

This clone showed up many times. The sample contains more than one DNA sequence encoding this CDR3. CDR3: CASSLVPSGATDTQYF. The DNA of the CDR3 is TGTGCCAGCAGCTTAGTCCCTAGCGGGGCCACAGATACGCAGTATTTT. The chain joins TRBV7-6 to TRBJ2-3; TRBD2 agrees at 9 bases. CDR3 length equals 16 residues. Germline values: CDR1 SGHVS, CDR2 FNYEAQ. The ends lost 1 base at V and 2 bases at J; junction bases unmatched: 4.

This clone appeared a few times. J is TRBJ2-7 and V is TRBV6-1; tentatively, D is TRBD1 or TRBD2 (5 bases each). Germline V gene lookup returns CDR1 MNHNS and CDR2 SASEGT. CDR3 length: 14 residues. V was clipped by 5 bases and J by 4 bases, with 15 bases between them. The DNA of the CDR3 is TGTGCCAGCAGTAGCAGGGAGATGGTGTACGAGCAGTACTTC. This encodes CASSSREMVYEQYF.

The chain combines TRBV14 with TRBJ2-5; 7 bases match TRBD1. The CDR3 is made up of 13 amino acids. V gave up 6 bases and J gave up 5 bases; unmatched junction bases: 6. Germline assignment: CDR1 SGHDN and CDR2 FVKESK. The CDR3 sequence is CASSLGGPETQYF. CDR3 DNA sequence: TGTGCCAGCAGTCTAGGGGGCCCGGAGACCCAGTACTTC.

This clone was picked up many times. The genes are TRBV6-1 and TRBJ2-2; D is ambiguous. Trimming pared 2 bases from V and 6 bases from J, leaving 4 bases between. There are 12 residues in the CDR3. Germline V gene data show CDR1 as MNHNS and CDR2 as SASEGT. CDR3 amino acids: CASSEQAGELFF. The CDR3, as DNA: TGTGCCAGCAGTGAACAGGCCGGGGAGCTGTTTTTT.

Only a few counts were recorded for this clone. This could be a read error, since a much larger clone is one nucleotide away. Other DNA sequences in this specimen translate into the identical CDR3. V usage is TRBV20-1 and J usage is TRBJ2-2; the match to TRBD2 covers 8 bases. Looked up from germline, CDR1 is DFQATT and CDR2 is SNEGSKA (reference sequence). The CDR3 loop spans 15 amino acids. V shed 6 bases, J shed 8 bases, and the junction held 14 bases outside the gene matches. This chain's CDR3 is CSAAVAGGFPGELFF. The CDR3 coding sequence is TGCAGTGCCGCAGTGGCGGGAGGATTCCCGGGGGAGCTGTTTTTT.

This clone has a count of ten or more. The chain carries TRBV27 and TRBJ1-2; D gene uncertain. CDR1 and CDR2 from the germline V gene are MNHEY and SMNVEV (reference sequence). Trimming shortened V by 2 bases and J by 6 bases, and 10 bases separated the two germline ends. The CDR3 is 13 residues long. CDR3 DNA: TGTGCCAGCAGTTTAAACTGGGCGGATGGCTACACCTTC. Its translation: CASSLNWADGYTF.

This clone was seen ten or more times. This sample also contains other DNA sequences that code for the same CDR3. The rearrangement links TRBV20-1 to TRBJ2-5, with D possibly TRBD2 on 6 matching bases. The V gene lost 1 base and the J gene lost 2 bases, with 14 bases spanning the gap. CDR3 size: 15 residues. Germline CDR1 and CDR2: DFQATT and SNEGSKA (reference sequence). As DNA, the CDR3 is TGCAGTGCTAGAGCGACTAGTGGGGAGCAAGAGACCCAGTACTTC. As protein: CSARATSGEQETQYF.

This clone was recorded a few times. This may stem from a read error, because a much larger clone lies one nucleotide away. The chain uses TRBV15 and TRBJ2-3, with TRBD2 as a possible D gene (5 bases). The V gene lost 0 bases and the J gene lost 2 bases, with 12 bases spanning the gap. Germline CDR1 is LNHNV and CDR2 is YYDKDF (reference sequence). The CDR3 length is 16 residues. CDR3 amino acids: CATSRESRVATDTQYF. CDR3 nucleotides: TGTGCCACCAGCAGAGAGTCGCGGGTAGCCACAGATACGCAGTATTTT.

This clone was observed at least ten times. The V call is TRBV12-3 or TRBV12-4, the J call TRBJ2-7; D not certain. Trimming stripped 3 bases from V and 2 bases from J, with 11 bases between. The CDR3 covers 14 residues. CDR3 DNA sequence: TGTGCCAGCAGTTTTGGATTTCTCCCCTACGAGCAGTACTTC. Protein sequence: CASSFGFLPYEQYF.

The table lists this clone with many counts. CDR3 nucleotide sequence: TGTGCCAGCAGTGAGAGAGGGACTAGGAGAGAGACCCAGTACTTC. It encodes CASSERGTRRETQYF. The chain uses TRBV6-1 and TRBJ2-5; 8 bases are a match to TRBD2. Trimming removed 3 bases from V and 4 bases from J; junction bases left unmatched: 7. Germline CDR1 MNHNS, CDR2 SASEGT. The CDR3 consists of 15 residues.

The V gene is TRBV7-8, the J gene TRBJ2-5; D perhaps matches TRBD1 (5 bases). The V gene lost 1 base and the J gene lost 3 bases, with 9 bases spanning the gap. The CDR3 runs 14 residues. CDR1 is SGHVS and CDR2 is FQNEAQ in the germline V gene. The CDR3 sequence: CASSLGTPEETQYF. Here the CDR3 DNA reads TGTGCCAGCAGCTTAGGGACACCAGAAGAGACCCAGTACTTC.

On this clone itself: With a much larger clone just one base away, this may be a read error. The chain recombines TRBV29-1 with TRBJ1-2; D perhaps matches TRBD1 (5 bases). Germline CDR1 is SQVTM and CDR2 is ANQGSEA. The length of the CDR3 is 14 residues. CDR3: CSVEGGSEGYCYTF. CDR3 sequence (DNA): TGCAGCGTTGAGGGGGGGTCTGAGGGCTATTGCTACACCTTC. Combining the CDR3 with reference TRBV29-1 and TRBJ1-2 gives the whole variable domain SAVISQKPSRDICQRGTSLTIQCQVDSQVTMMFWYRQQPGQSLTLIATANQGSEATYESGFVIDKFPISRPNLTFSTLTVSNMSPEDSSIYLCSVEGGSEGYCYTFGSGTRLTVV.

J is TRBJ1-1 and V is TRBV12-3 or TRBV12-4; TRBD1 matches at 7 bases. The CDR3 has 13 amino acids. In nucleotides, the CDR3 is TGTGAAAGCAGGGGGGCAGGGATCCCGTTAGCTTTCTTT. It translates to CESRGAGIPLAFF.

The table lists this clone with many counts. The chain links TRBV10-3 to TRBJ2-1, with a possible D match to TRBD2 (5 bases). Trimming took off 4 bases at V and 3 bases at J, with 7 bases between the two ends. Germline lookup yields CDR1 ENHRY and CDR2 SYGVKD. The CDR3 totals 13 residues. CDR3 DNA: TGTGCCATCAGTGTTACTAGCTACAATGAGCAGTTCTTC. Translated: CAISVTSYNEQFF.